The present T cell receptor (beta chain) was sequenced within a study of T cell responses to AZD1222 COVID-19 vaccine. This clone was found a few times. This CDR3 has 15 amino acids. Germline V CDR1 and CDR2: MNHEY, SVGEGT. Unmatched junction bases numbered 4, after V lost 5 bases and J lost 2 bases. Generated by immunoSEQ multiplex PCR, the TCRdb table keeps only in-frame clones and is missing some. The data hold around 71,000 clones, with roughly four fifths observed a single time. Sequenced material: peripheral blood, taken on day 0 of AZD1222 vaccination. The receptor comes from an adult in good health. The rearrangement uses TRBV6-2 or TRBV6-3 and TRBJ1-3, with 9 bases identical to TRBD1. CDR3 sequence: CASSHRGQPGNTIYF. The CDR3 nucleotides are TGTGCCAGCAGTCACAGGGGGCAACCTGGAAACACCATATATTTT.